The 9 T cell receptor beta chains listed next were all sequenced from one sample in a study of blood T cell repertoires in COVID-19. Sequenced by immunoSEQ multiplex PCR; TCRdb stores in-frame clones only, minus some. Here the sample spans roughly 140,000 clones, about 87% being singletons. Sample: peripheral blood. Receptors were obtained from an elderly woman with acute or convalescent COVID-19.

This clone showed up just a few times. The chain combines TRBV27 with TRBJ1-2; 12 nucleotides agree with TRBD1. CDR1 and CDR2 from the germline V gene are MNHEY and SMNVEV (reference sequence). V was pared by 3 bases and J by 7 bases, with 6 bases of the junction left unmatched. The CDR3 runs 15 residues. Here the CDR3 DNA reads TGTGCCAGCAGTTTTGAGGGACAGGGGGCTGGTGGCTACACCTTC. Protein product: CASSFEGQGAGGYTF.

This chain connects TRBV4-1 to TRBJ2-3; D is possibly TRBD2 (6 bases). The germline V gene encodes CDR1 MGHRA and CDR2 YSYEKL. This CDR3 spans 16 amino acids. Trimming removed 1 base at V and 5 bases at J, with 16 bases between. The CDR3 bases are TGCGCCAGCAGCCAAGGCTCCTCGGGGGTTAAAGATACGCAGTATTTT. Translation: CASSQGSSGVKDTQYF.

J is TRBJ1-5 and V is TRBV18; 8 nucleotides agree with TRBD1. The germline CDR1 and CDR2 sequences are KGHSH and LQKENI. The CDR3 contains 15 residues. J lost 1 base, V lost 3 bases, and 2 bases had no gene match. The CDR3 DNA sequence: TGTGCCAGCTCACCGGGACAGGAGAGCAATCAGCCCCAGCATTTT. It specifies CASSPGQESNQPQHF.

The J gene is TRBJ1-1, the V gene TRBV5-4; D possibly corresponds to TRBD1 (6 bases). CDR1 SGHNT and CDR2 YYREEE come from the germline V gene (reference sequence). This CDR3 comprises 13 residues. Between the trimmed V and J ends, which lost 2 bases and 11 bases, there was a span of 16 bases. The chain's CDR3 is CASSLQTPGDAFF. The CDR3 DNA reads TGTGCCAGCAGCTTACAGACCCCAGGGGACGCTTTCTTT.

CDR3 protein: CASSRDRGTYGYTF. CDR3 DNA: TGTGCCAGTAGTCGGGACAGGGGGACCTATGGCTACACCTTC. The chain joins TRBV19 to TRBJ1-2; 11 bases map to TRBD1. The CDR3 has 14 amino acids. V trimming: 5 bases; J trimming: 4 bases; junction bases outside the gene matches: 3. Germline CDR1 and CDR2: LNHDA and SQIVND (reference sequence). The variable domain in full, with the rest retrieved from reference TRBV19 and TRBJ1-2, is DGGITQSPKYLFRKEGQNVTLSCEQNLNHDAMYWYRQDPGQGLRLIYYSQIVNDFQKGDIAEGYSVSREKKESFPLTVTSAQKNPTAFYLCASSRDRGTYGYTFGSGTRLTVV.

This clone was counted between two and nine times. V and J are TRBV6-2 or TRBV6-3 and TRBJ2-7, with 7 nucleotides matching TRBD2. Germline CDR1 is MNHEY and CDR2 is SVGEGT. This CDR3 spans 15 amino acids. Unmatched junction bases numbered 6, after V lost 2 bases and J lost 2 bases. CDR3 coding DNA: TGTGCCAGCAGTTACCCCGCGGGAGCTCCCTACGAGCAGTACTTC. Protein product: CASSYPAGAPYEQYF.

Written as DNA, the CDR3 is TGCGCCAGCAGCCAAGAGTGGCGGGGGGCTCGGGGTGAAAAACTGTTTTTT. Amino acids: CASSQEWRGARGEKLFF. The genes are TRBV4-3 and TRBJ1-4; weak D call: TRBD1 (6 bases). The V gene lost 0 bases and the J gene lost 7 bases, with 18 bases spanning the gap. Germline CDR1 LGHNA, CDR2 YSLEER. This CDR3 comprises 17 residues.

V is TRBV9 and J is TRBJ1-2; TRBD1 might be the D (5 bases). CDR3 length: 13 residues. CDR1 is SGDLS, CDR2 YYNGEE, per germline. V was clipped by 0 bases and J by 4 bases, with 7 bases between them. CDR3 protein: CASSVEGIYGYTF. DNA for the CDR3: TGTGCCAGCAGCGTAGAGGGGATCTATGGCTACACCTTC.

The V call is TRBV29-1, the J call TRBJ1-1; 12 nucleotides line up with TRBD1. The germline gives CDR1 SQVTM, CDR2 ANQGSEA. J gave up 11 bases and V 6 bases, and 13 bases lay outside the gene matches. This CDR3 comprises 14 residues. The chain's CDR3 is CSVPGQGALSRAFF. CDR3 sequence (DNA): TGCAGCGTCCCGGGACAGGGGGCCCTCTCAAGGGCTTTCTTT.